This is a list of T cell receptor beta chains from one sample in a study of T cells in Graves' hyperthyroidism and ophthalmopathy. TCRdb reprocessed the multiplex PCR reads via MiXCR and lists one record per CDR3 protein. There are roughly 700,000 distinct CDR3 sequences in the sample; 14% occur only once, and about 9.4% lies in the top ten. Sequenced: blood. The receptors originated from a woman between 18 and 29 years old with Graves' hyperthyroidism. CDR3s include the opening cysteine and the closing phenylalanine or tryptophan. D genes are given only for firm matches. Size tells how often a clone was seen (once, few, many) or the class of an expanded clone, and some rows leave it out.

clone size,D gene,V gene,J gene,CDR3 DNA,CDR3 protein
.,TRBD1,TRBV24-1,TRBJ1-1,TGTGCCACCAGTGAGGCTCCGGGACAGCGAAGGAACACTGAAGCTTTCTTT,CATSEAPGQRRNTEAFF
few,.,TRBV5-6,TRBJ2-7,TGTGCCAGCAGCTTGTTAGGGGTCCACGAGCAGTACTTC,CASSLLGVHEQYF
many,.,TRBV6-1,TRBJ2-2,TGTGCCAGCAGTTTTGGCAGACTCTCTCTGAACACCGGGGAGCTGTTTTTT,CASSFGRLSLNTGELFF
few,.,TRBV9,TRBJ2-7,TGTGCCAGCAGCGTAACAGGGTTCCCGACCGAGCAGTACTTC,CASSVTGFPTEQYF
many,TRBD2,TRBV11-2,TRBJ2-7,TGTGCCAGCACCCCCGGACTAGCGGGAGCCTACGAGCAGTACTTC,CASTPGLAGAYEQYF
.,.,TRBV4-3,TRBJ2-7,TGCGCCAGCAGCCAAGAGACGGGACCCCTCGGGGAGCAGTACTTC,CASSQETGPLGEQYF
many,TRBD2,TRBV10-3,TRBJ2-1,TGTGCCATCAGTGACCCGAAACTAGCGGGGGTTAACAATGAGCAGTTCTTC,CAISDPKLAGVNNEQFF
many,TRBD2,TRBV12-3/TRBV12-4,TRBJ2-1,TGTGCCAGCAGCCCGCCCGGCGGGAGCTACGACAATGAGCAGTTCTTC,CASSPPGGSYDNEQFF
few,.,TRBV20-1,TRBJ2-1,TGCAGTGCTAGGAAGTTCCTGAGCTCCTACAATGAGCAGTTCTTC,CSARKFLSSYNEQFF
many,.,TRBV7-3,TRBJ2-3,TGTGCCAGCAGCCCCCGCGGGTTGCGGGATACGCAGTATTTT,CASSPRGLRDTQYF
many,.,TRBV28,TRBJ2-3,TGTGCCAGCGCACGCCAGGGGACGCAGTATTTT,CASARQGTQYF
many,.,TRBV6-1,TRBJ1-2,TGTGCCAGCAGTGACCTGGGCTATGGCTACACCTTC,CASSDLGYGYTF
few,TRBD1,TRBV12-3/TRBV12-4,TRBJ2-1,TGTGCCAGTGGGACAGGGGAACATGAGCAGTTCTTC,CASGTGEHEQFF
few,.,TRBV20-1,TRBJ2-2,TGCAGTGCTAGATACAACACCGGGGAGCTGTTTTTT,CSARYNTGELFF
many,.,TRBV12-3/TRBV12-4,TRBJ1-5,TGTGCCAGCAGTTTAAGTTACAATCAGCCCCAGCATTTT,CASSLSYNQPQHF
.,.,TRBV7-9,TRBJ1-2,TGTGCCAGCAGCCCCGGGACCGCGACCGACTATGGCTACACCTTC,CASSPGTATDYGYTF
many,.,TRBV7-2,TRBJ2-7,TGTGCCAGCAGCTGGCGGGCAGACGAGCAGTACTTC,CASSWRADEQYF